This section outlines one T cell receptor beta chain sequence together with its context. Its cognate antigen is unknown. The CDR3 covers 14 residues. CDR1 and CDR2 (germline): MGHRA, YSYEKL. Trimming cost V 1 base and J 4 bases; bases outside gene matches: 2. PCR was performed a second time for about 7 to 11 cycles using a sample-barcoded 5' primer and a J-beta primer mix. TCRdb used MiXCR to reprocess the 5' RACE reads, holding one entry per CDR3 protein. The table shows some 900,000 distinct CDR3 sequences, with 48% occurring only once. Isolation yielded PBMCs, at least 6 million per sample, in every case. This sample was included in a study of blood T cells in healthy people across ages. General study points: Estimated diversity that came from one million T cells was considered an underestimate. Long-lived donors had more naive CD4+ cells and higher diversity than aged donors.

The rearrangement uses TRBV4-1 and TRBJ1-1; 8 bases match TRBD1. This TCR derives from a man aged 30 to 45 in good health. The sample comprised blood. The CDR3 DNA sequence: TGCGCCAGCAGCCAAGCACAGGGGGGCACTGAAGCTTTCTTT. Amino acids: CASSQAQGGTEAFF.